What follows are 12 T cell receptor beta chains derived from one specimen sequenced in a study of T cells in Graves' hyperthyroidism and ophthalmopathy. RNA transcripts served as the template for amplifying TCR beta CDR3 regions. In the first-round RT-PCR of the TCR CDR3, the HTBI primer set was used. TCRdb independently ran MiXCR on the multiplex PCR reads; one entry per CDR3 protein. Altogether a few hundred thousand distinct CDR3 sequences are present, more than 14% being singletons, with the ten largest covering about 14%. Specimen: blood. These receptors all stem from a middle-aged woman with Graves' hyperthyroidism that later progressed to Graves' ophthalmopathy.

This clonotype has ten or more counts. The chain links TRBV25-1 to TRBJ2-4; no clear D. CDR1 is MGHDK and CDR2 is SYGVNS in the germline V gene. Trimming cost V 2 bases and J 7 bases, with 18 bases left between them. This CDR3 region has 16 residues. CDR3 in amino acids: CASSERIGFKKNIQYF. The CDR3 DNA is TGTGCCAGCAGTGAACGAATAGGTTTTAAGAAGAACATTCAGTACTTC. Supplemented by reference TRBV25-1 and TRBJ2-4, the full variable domain reads EADIYQTPRYLVIGTGKKITLECSQTMGHDKMYWYQQDPGMELHLIHYSYGVNSTEKGDLSSESTVSRIRTEHFPLTLESARPSHTSQYLCASSERIGFKKNIQYFGAGTRLSVL.

V and J are TRBV28 and TRBJ1-1; maybe TRBD1 (5 bases). V lost 0 bases and J 1 base, leaving 9 bases between the germline ends. In germline, CDR1 is MDHEN, CDR2 SYDVKM. The CDR3 is made up of 15 amino acids. CDR3 loop: CASSLWGESNTEAFF. CDR3 DNA sequence: TGTGCCAGCAGTTTATGGGGGGAGTCGAACACTGAAGCTTTCTTT.

This chain links TRBV19 with TRBJ2-1; 9 bases are shared with TRBD2. V gave up 9 bases and J gave up 0 bases; unmatched junction bases: 9. This CDR3 contains 16 residues. Germline values: CDR1 LNHDA, CDR2 SQIVND (reference sequence). The CDR3 sequence: CAREPSGTLSYNEQFF. Written as DNA, the CDR3 is TGTGCCAGAGAGCCTAGCGGGACTCTCTCCTACAATGAGCAGTTCTTC.

Regarding this clonotype: Given a much more abundant clone one base away, this may be a read error. This chain connects TRBV25-1 to TRBJ2-1; possibly TRBD2 for D (6 bases). The CDR3 sequence is 15 residues long. Germline V gene lookup returns CDR1 MGHDK and CDR2 SYGVNS. Trimming shortened V by 6 bases and J by 2 bases, and 14 bases separated the two germline ends. The CDR3 DNA follows: TGTGCCAGCAGGGAGGCGGGAATGACCTACAATGAGCAGTTCTTC. Its protein is CASREAGMTYNEQFF.

The rearrangement joins TRBV9 to TRBJ1-6, with D tentatively TRBD1 (5 bases). Germline values: CDR1 SGDLS, CDR2 YYNGEE. Between the trimmed V and J ends, which lost 3 bases and 10 bases, there was a span of 17 bases. CDR3 length: 15 residues. The CDR3 region is CASSGGGMRGSPLHF. DNA for the CDR3: TGTGCCAGCAGCGGGGGGGGGATGCGGGGCTCACCCCTCCACTTT. The full variable domain, with the rest looked up from reference TRBV9 and TRBJ1-6, is DSGVTQTPKHLITATGQRVTLRCSPRSGDLSVYWYQQSLDQGLQFLIQYYNGEERAKGNILERFSAQQFPDLHSELNLSSLELGDSALYFCASSGGGMRGSPLHFGNGTRLTVT.

This clonotype came up once. The chain has TRBV19 and TRBJ2-3; 11 bases line up with TRBD2. The CDR3 covers 15 residues. The trim removed 6 bases at V and 4 bases at J, leaving 6 bases unmatched. Germline V gene sequence: CDR1 LNHDA, CDR2 SQIVND (reference sequence). The CDR3 here is CASRSLAGGSDTQYF. Written as DNA, the CDR3 is TGTGCCAGTAGGAGTCTAGCGGGAGGCTCAGATACGCAGTATTTT.

This clonotype has ten or more counts. The V call is TRBV11-3, the J call TRBJ2-3, with unresolved D. V lost 2 bases and J 0 bases, leaving 6 bases between the germline ends. The CDR3 sequence is 14 residues long. The germline CDR1 and CDR2 sequences are SGHNT and YENEEA. The CDR3 sequence: CASSLTASTDTQYF. Written as DNA, the CDR3 is TGTGCCAGCAGCTTAACGGCTAGCACAGATACGCAGTATTTT. Full variable domain (remainder filled in from reference TRBV11-3 and TRBJ2-3): EAGVVQSPRYKIIEKKQPVAFWCNPISGHNTLYWYLQNLGQGPELLIRYENEEAVDDSQLPKDRFSAERLKGVDSTLKIQPAELGDSAVYLCASSLTASTDTQYFGPGTRLTVL.

This chain uses TRBV7-8 with TRBJ2-2, with a possible D match to TRBD2 (6 bases). This CDR3 region has 14 residues. The ends were cut back, 4 bases at V and 7 bases at J, with 13 bases in the middle. CDR1 and CDR2 from the germline V gene are SGHVS and FQNEAQ. The DNA for the CDR3 is TGTGCCAGCAGCTATACTAGCTCCGGCGGGGAGCTGTTTTTT. Translating it yields CASSYTSSGGELFF.

This clonotype has a count of ten or more. The rearrangement joins TRBV4-1 to TRBJ1-4, with D tentatively TRBD1 (5 bases). This CDR3 is 17 amino acids long. Germline V CDR1 and CDR2: MGHRA, YSYEKL. V shed 4 bases and J shed 8 bases, with 23 bases lying between them. The CDR3 is CASSPRAAREVGEKLFF. The CDR3 coding sequence is TGCGCCAGCAGCCCACGGGCGGCCAGGGAGGTAGGCGAAAAACTGTTTTTT.

The sample holds a few counts of this clonotype. CDR3 nucleotides: TGCGCCAGCAGCCACCCCGGACAGGGTCTTAGAGAGCAGTTCTTC. Its translation: CASSHPGQGLREQFF. The V gene is TRBV4-1, the J gene TRBJ2-1; 8 bases fit TRBD1. The CDR3 spans 15 residues. V shed 3 bases, J shed 10 bases, and the junction held 11 bases outside the gene matches. Germline values: CDR1 MGHRA, CDR2 YSYEKL.

This clonotype has a count of ten or more. This chain joins TRBV5-1 and TRBJ2-1; D is uncertain. The V end lost 2 bases, the J end lost 4 bases, and 25 bases lay between the germline ends. Germline CDR1 SGHRS, CDR2 YFSETQ. The CDR3 spans 19 residues. This CDR3 is CASSFKTPHGRTSYNEQFF. DNA for the CDR3: TGCGCCAGCAGCTTTAAAACACCTCATGGTCGTACCTCGTACAATGAGCAGTTCTTC. The full variable domain, in which reference TRBV5-1 and TRBJ2-1 provide the parts outside the CDR3, is KAGVTQTPRYLIKTRGQQVTLSCSPISGHRSVSWYQQTPGQGLQFLFEYFSETQRNKGNFPGRFSGRQFSNSRSEMNVSTLELGDSALYLCASSFKTPHGRTSYNEQFFGPGTRLTVL.

This clonotype came up a few times. CDR3 residues: CASSQDGTAEAFF. Written as DNA, the CDR3 is TGCGCCAGCAGCCAAGATGGGACAGCTGAAGCTTTCTTT. The chain has TRBV4-1 and TRBJ1-1, with 7 bases aligning to TRBD1. Germline trimming cut 0 bases from V and 6 bases from J; bases unmatched to any gene: 1. Germline V CDR1 and CDR2: MGHRA, YSYEKL. The CDR3 has 13 amino acids.